This TCR beta chain was identified during a study of T cell responses to AZD1222 COVID-19 vaccine. The data were produced by immunoSEQ multiplex PCR, yet TCRdb's version contains in-frame clones alone and is incomplete. The top ten hold around 6.5% of the sample, which has about 35,000 clones, about 88% seen once. V shed 6 bases and J 0 bases; nucleotides not matched to a gene: 13. The CDR3 covers 18 residues. Per germline, CDR1 ENHRY and CDR2 SYGVKD. The chain recombines TRBV10-3 with TRBJ1-5, with 8 positions matching TRBD1. The clonotype comes from an adult in good health. The sample here was peripheral blood, taken on day 0 of AZD1222 vaccination. The CDR3 bases are TGTGCCATCAGGACGGGGACAGGAGAAGGGCTTAGCAATCAGCCCCAGCATTTT. It is translated as CAIRTGTGEGLSNQPQHF.